Listed here are 26 T cell receptor beta chains from one sample, sequenced in a study of T cells in Graves' hyperthyroidism and ophthalmopathy. There were TCR beta CDR3 regions amplified from RNA transcripts. First-round RT-PCR of the TCR CDR3 relied on the HTBI primer set. In TCRdb, the multiplex PCR reads were re-called with MiXCR into one record per CDR3 protein. The sample lists fewer than 750,000 distinct CDR3 sequences, roughly 14% occurring once. The specimen sequenced was blood. These receptors originate from a woman between 50 and 59 years old with Graves' ophthalmopathy.

Details on this clonotype: A much larger clone differs by one base, so this may be a read error. The V gene is TRBV20-1, the J gene TRBJ2-2; TRBD2 might be the D (5 bases). CDR1 is DFQATT and CDR2 is SNEGSKA in the germline V gene (reference sequence). The CDR3 consists of 14 residues. The CDR3 DNA sequence: TGCAGTGCTAGAGAAGTTTGGAACACCGGGGAGCCGTTTTTT. It specifies CSAREVWNTGEPFF.

This clonotype was seen ten or more times. CDR3 in DNA: TGTGCCAGCACCCATGGTTGGAATGAGCAGTTCTTC. This encodes CASTHGWNEQFF. The rearrangement links TRBV6-2 or TRBV6-3 to TRBJ2-1; D unresolved. The CDR3 consists of 12 residues. The V gene lost 7 bases and the J gene lost 7 bases, with 11 bases spanning the gap. Germline CDR1 reads MNHEY; CDR2 reads SVGEGT.

The chain combines TRBV9 with TRBJ2-7; 7 positions match TRBD1. Trimming at V came to 0 bases and at J to 6 bases, leaving 0 bases not matched to a gene. This CDR3 comprises 12 residues. Germline V CDR1 and CDR2: SGDLS, YYNGEE. The DNA for the CDR3 is TGTGCCAGCAGCGTAGGGACAGGCGAGCAGTACTTC. This codes for CASSVGTGEQYF.

This clonotype was detected ten times or more. This chain links TRBV28 with TRBJ1-5; D gene uncertain. The V gene lost 7 bases and the J gene lost 3 bases, with 13 bases spanning the gap. This CDR3 spans 14 amino acids. Germline V gene data show CDR1 as MDHEN and CDR2 as SYDVKM. The CDR3 bases are TGTGCCAGCACCATCCCGGGGTACAATCAGCCCCAGCATTTT. It translates to CASTIPGYNQPQHF.

At least ten counts were recorded for this clonotype. The chain joins TRBV6-2 or TRBV6-3 to TRBJ1-1; D ambiguous. This CDR3 contains 15 residues. V lost 3 bases and J 3 bases, leaving 14 bases between the germline ends. Germline lookup yields CDR1 MNHEY and CDR2 SVGEGT. The CDR3 region is CASSYPSGGDTEAFF. CDR3 in DNA: TGTGCCAGCAGTTATCCCTCCGGTGGAGACACTGAAGCTTTCTTT.

This clonotype showed up many times. This chain connects TRBV30 to TRBJ2-3; TRBD1 aligns across 7 bases. Germline V gene data show CDR1 as GTSNPN and CDR2 as SVGIG (reference sequence). J gave up 1 base and V 1 base, and 5 bases lay outside the gene matches. The CDR3 is 15 residues long. CDR3 region: CAWSGQGLGTDTQYF. In DNA, the CDR3 is TGTGCCTGGAGTGGACAGGGTTTAGGCACAGATACGCAGTATTTT.

This clonotype was counted at least ten times. V gene TRBV6-8 combines with J gene TRBJ2-1, with TRBD2 matching over 10 bases. This CDR3 is 18 amino acids long. The germline CDR1 and CDR2 sequences are MNHGY and SAAAGT. V shed 7 bases, J shed 6 bases, and the junction held 18 bases outside the gene matches. This CDR3 is CASNPGSSGSRICNEQFF. The DNA of the CDR3 is TGTGCCAGCAACCCGGGGTCTAGCGGGAGTAGGATATGCAATGAGCAGTTCTTC.

This clonotype has a single count. The V call is TRBV10-2, the J call TRBJ1-3, with 10 bases fitting TRBD1. This CDR3 has 15 residues. Germline V CDR1 and CDR2: WSHSY, SAAADI. The V and J ends lost 6 bases and 4 bases, in that order; junction bases with no gene match: 6. Here the CDR3 reads CASSDGQGGGNTIYF. The CDR3, as DNA: TGCGCCAGCAGCGACGGACAGGGGGGAGGAAACACCATATATTTT.

This clonotype was seen at least ten times. This sequence joins TRBV5-1 and TRBJ2-5; no clear D. Trimming removed 3 bases from V and 1 base from J, with 7 bases in between. Germline V gives CDR1 SGHRS, CDR2 YFSETQ. CDR3 size: 13 residues. The CDR3 DNA is TGCGCCAGCAGCTCGAGGATCCAAGAGACCCAGTACTTC. Its protein product is CASSSRIQETQYF. Full variable domain (missing parts from reference TRBV5-1 and TRBJ2-5): KAGVTQTPRYLIKTRGQQVTLSCSPISGHRSVSWYQQTPGQGLQFLFEYFSETQRNKGNFPGRFSGRQFSNSRSEMNVSTLELGDSALYLCASSSRIQETQYFGPGTRLLVL.

CDR3 DNA sequence: TGCAGTGCCCTCAAAGGGGGGACTAGCTCCTATAATTCACCCCTCCACTTT. Translating it yields CSALKGGTSSYNSPLHF. The chain recombines TRBV20-1 with TRBJ1-6; a possible D gene is TRBD1 (6 bases). This CDR3 is 17 amino acids long. The ends were cut back, 6 bases at V and 0 bases at J, with 18 bases in the middle. Germline CDR1 DFQATT, CDR2 SNEGSKA (reference sequence).

This clonotype was counted a few times. The chain carries TRBV30 and TRBJ2-1; D might be TRBD1 (6 bases). Germline values: CDR1 GTSNPN, CDR2 SVGIG (reference sequence). The germline V and J ends were trimmed by 2 bases and 6 bases, with 11 bases remaining between them. The CDR3 length is 13 residues. DNA for the CDR3: TGTGCCTGGAGTCAGGGGCCCTCCAATGAGCAGTTCTTC. It is translated as CAWSQGPSNEQFF.

This clonotype was detected a few times. The chain recombines TRBV15 with TRBJ2-5; perhaps TRBD2 as D (5 bases). The germline CDR1 and CDR2 sequences are LNHNV and YYDKDF (reference sequence). The CDR3 totals 15 residues. V was trimmed by 2 bases and J by 2 bases, leaving 12 bases between them. CDR3 DNA sequence: TGTGCCACCAGCAGATCTCCGGGATTGCAAGAGACCCAGTACTTC. Encoded protein: CATSRSPGLQETQYF.

This clonotype turned up a few times. CDR3 nucleotide sequence: TGTGCCAGCAGTTCCGCTAGCGGCACAGATACGCAGTATTTT. The encoded protein is CASSSASGTDTQYF. This chain links TRBV28 with TRBJ2-3; possibly TRBD2 for D (6 bases). Germline CDR1 reads MDHEN; CDR2 reads SYDVKM. Trimming stripped 4 bases from V and 1 base from J, with 9 bases between. CDR3 length: 14 residues.

The V and J genes are TRBV11-2 and TRBJ2-4; 7 positions match TRBD1. The germline V gene has CDR1 SGHAT and CDR2 FQNNGV. The V and J ends lost 3 bases and 1 base, in that order; junction bases with no gene match: 6. CDR3 size: 16 residues. The CDR3 sequence: CASSFRGRWAKNIQYF. The CDR3 nucleotides read TGTGCCAGCAGCTTTAGGGGGCGGTGGGCCAAAAACATTCAGTACTTC.

The chain carries TRBV10-3 and TRBJ2-2; 9 positions agree with TRBD2. The V and J ends lost 5 bases and 1 base, in that order; junction bases with no gene match: 2. The CDR3 sequence is 15 residues long. Germline CDR1 ENHRY, CDR2 SYGVKD. In DNA form, the CDR3 reads TGTGCCATCAGTAAAGCGGGAGGGAACACCGGGGAGCTGTTTTTT. It is translated as CAISKAGGNTGELFF.

The chain combines TRBV4-1 with TRBJ2-5, with a tentative D call TRBD2 (5 bases). Germline assignment: CDR1 MGHRA and CDR2 YSYEKL. CDR3 length equals 14 residues. V dropped 2 bases and J dropped 5 bases, with 12 bases sitting between them. CDR3 sequence (DNA): TGCGCCAGCAGCCAACGGACTGTTGGGGAGACCCAGTACTTC. It encodes CASSQRTVGETQYF.

This clonotype has ten or more counts. The chain uses TRBV28 and TRBJ2-3, with D perhaps matching TRBD2 (6 bases). The germline gives CDR1 MDHEN, CDR2 SYDVKM. The CDR3 loop spans 17 amino acids. Trimming shortened V by 3 bases and J by 2 bases, and 18 bases separated the two germline ends. CDR3 region: CASSFLRGAGLTDTQYF. The DNA of the CDR3 is TGTGCCAGCAGTTTTCTCCGAGGGGCGGGACTCACAGATACGCAGTATTTT.

This sequence joins TRBV3-1 and TRBJ2-1; a weak D match, TRBD2 (6 bases). The V and J ends lost 3 bases and 6 bases respectively, with 6 bases between them. The CDR3 covers 12 residues. The germline gives CDR1 LGHDT, CDR2 YNNKEL (reference sequence). In nucleotides, the CDR3 is TGTGCCAGCAGCCAGCGGGGCAATGAGCAGTTCTTC. Translation gives CASSQRGNEQFF.

This clonotype showed up just once. This may be a read error, as it is one base from a much larger clone. The chain couples TRBV3-1 to TRBJ2-3; D gene unclear. The CDR3 is 16 residues long. Germline V gene sequence: CDR1 LGHDT, CDR2 YNNKEL (reference sequence). Trimming pared 0 bases from V and 4 bases from J, leaving 14 bases between. The CDR3 bases are TGTGCCAGCAGCCAAGATTTGGCGAGAAGCTCAGATACGCAGTATTTT. Translation gives CASSQDLARSSDTQYF.

This clonotype showed up many times. The V and J genes are TRBV28 and TRBJ1-2, with 8 nucleotides matching TRBD1. From germline, CDR1 is MDHEN and CDR2 SYDVKM. V gave up 6 bases and J gave up 6 bases; unmatched junction bases: 9. This CDR3 region has 14 residues. CDR3 residues: CASRETGASHGYTF. Written as DNA, the CDR3 is TGTGCCAGCAGAGAGACAGGGGCCTCCCATGGCTACACCTTC.

The chain is built from TRBV2 and TRBJ2-2, with 9 bases that match TRBD1. The CDR3 consists of 15 residues. From germline, CDR1 is SNHLY and CDR2 FYNNEI. V lost 7 bases, J lost 7 bases, and 10 bases stayed unmatched. CDR3 region: CASNRRTGAIGELFF. The CDR3 DNA reads as TGTGCCAGCAATCGGAGGACAGGGGCCATCGGGGAGCTGTTTTTT.

This chain links TRBV19 with TRBJ1-1; D may be TRBD1 (5 bases). This CDR3 has 17 amino acids. CDR1 and CDR2 (germline): LNHDA, SQIVND (reference sequence). V lost 3 bases, J lost 1 base, and 18 bases lay in between. CDR3 sequence reads: CASSIWGVGQGNTEAFF. The DNA of the CDR3 is TGTGCCAGTAGTATTTGGGGTGTGGGGCAGGGGAACACTGAAGCTTTCTTT.

The table lists this clonotype with many counts. The chain carries TRBV12-3 or TRBV12-4 and TRBJ2-1; TRBD1 or TRBD2 may be the D gene (5 bases each). Trimming took 3 bases from V and 8 from J, leaving 23 bases between them. The CDR3 is 17 residues long. The CDR3 bases are TGTGCCAGCAGTTTCGGGACGTTGAAAGACTCGGGCTATGAGCAGTTCTTC. Its protein product is CASSFGTLKDSGYEQFF.

There are many counts of this clonotype. The genes are TRBV6-1 and TRBJ2-7, with 8 nucleotides matching TRBD2. Looked up from germline, CDR1 is MNHNS and CDR2 is SASEGT. The CDR3 runs 14 residues. The J segment lost 4 bases and the V segment lost 5 bases, leaving 7 bases of the junction unmatched. The CDR3 DNA is TGTGCCAGCAGTTATCATAGCGGGATGTACGAGCAGTACTTC. It yields the protein CASSYHSGMYEQYF.

This clonotype was found many times. V and J are TRBV7-9 and TRBJ2-1, with TRBD1 matching 7 bases. The CDR3 loop spans 16 amino acids. Per the germline V gene, CDR1 is SEHNR and CDR2 is FQNEAQ (reference sequence). V lost 3 bases to trimming and J lost 2 bases; unmatched junction nucleotides: 7. The CDR3 is CASSFRDSGPYNEQFF. The CDR3 DNA sequence: TGTGCCAGCAGCTTCCGGGACAGTGGCCCCTACAATGAGCAGTTCTTC.

There are many counts of this clonotype. The rearrangement uses TRBV7-3 and TRBJ2-7; D tentatively reads TRBD1 or TRBD2 (5 bases each). V dropped 3 bases and J dropped 3 bases, with 15 bases sitting between them. CDR3 length: 15 residues. In germline, CDR1 is SGHTA, CDR2 FQGTGA. The CDR3 DNA reads TGTGCCAGCAGCTTTGGGACCGCTACCTTCTACGAGCAGTACTTC. Translating gives CASSFGTATFYEQYF.